These 23 T cell receptor beta chains share one sample of origin, sequenced in a study of T cell changes during pregnancy in multiple sclerosis. Repertoires were generated with immunoSEQ multiplex PCR, while TCRdb's copy carries only in-frame clones and drops some. The data hold roughly 69,000 clones, with 91% observed a single time. Sequences were derived from CD4+ T cells from peripheral blood mononuclear cells, sampled in the third trimester of pregnancy. These receptors originate from a female donor in good health, enrolled as a control in a pregnancy study.

The chain is built from TRBV7-9 and TRBJ2-7; D is perhaps TRBD1 (6 bases). The CDR3 is made up of 16 amino acids. Germline-derived CDR1 and CDR2 are SEHNR and FQNEAQ (reference sequence). The V end was cut by 2 bases, the J end by 0 bases, with 14 bases between. The CDR3 loop is CASSLSLRQDSYEQYF. The CDR3 DNA is TGTGCCAGCAGCTTATCTTTAAGACAGGACTCCTACGAGCAGTACTTC.

This clone was observed a few times. The gene calls are TRBV6-5 and TRBJ1-3, with a tentative D call TRBD1 (5 bases). Germline V gene lookup returns CDR1 MNHEY and CDR2 SVGAGI. The CDR3 covers 15 residues. The V gene lost 0 bases and the J gene lost 4 bases, with 10 bases spanning the gap. CDR3 protein: CASSYSRTGGNTIYF. The DNA of the CDR3 is TGTGCCAGCAGTTACTCAAGAACAGGCGGAAACACCATATATTTT.

Concerning this clone itself: Different DNA sequences within this sample yield the same CDR3. CDR3 in DNA: TGTGCCAGCAGCGTAGGTGAGGTGAACACTGAAGCTTTCTTT. Translation gives CASSVGEVNTEAFF. The chain joins TRBV9 to TRBJ1-1, with unresolved D. CDR1 is SGDLS, CDR2 YYNGEE, per germline. This CDR3 has 14 residues. Trimming shortened V by 0 bases and J by 0 bases, and 6 bases separated the two germline ends.

The V and J genes are TRBV2 and TRBJ2-1; D might be TRBD2 (6 bases). CDR1 SNHLY and CDR2 FYNNEI come from the germline V gene. The CDR3 length is 14 residues. Deletions cut 7 bases from V and 6 bases from J, with 16 bases between. The CDR3 region has the DNA TGTGCCAGCACTCCTCCTGTGGGGGGCAATGAGCAGTTCTTC. Amino acids: CASTPPVGGNEQFF.

This clone was picked up a small number of times. The J gene is TRBJ1-1, the V gene TRBV7-6; a possible D gene is TRBD1 (5 bases). Trimming stripped 6 bases from V and 1 base from J, with 12 bases between. The CDR3 extends over 14 amino acids. From germline, CDR1 is SGHVS and CDR2 FNYEAQ. The CDR3 reads CASSRSRGNTEAFF. DNA of the CDR3: TGTGCCAGCAGTCGTTCAAGGGGGAACACTGAAGCTTTCTTT.

J is TRBJ2-7 and V is TRBV30, with 8 bases that match TRBD1. Germline V gene data show CDR1 as GTSNPN and CDR2 as SVGIG (reference sequence). This CDR3 spans 12 amino acids. The ends lost 2 bases at V and 3 bases at J; junction bases unmatched: 0. The CDR3 bases are TGTGCCTGGAGTACAGGGGGCTACGAGCAGTACTTC. This sequence encodes CAWSTGGYEQYF.

The chain links TRBV30 to TRBJ1-1; no reliable D call. The V gene lost 5 bases and the J gene lost 1 base, with 17 bases spanning the gap. The CDR3 consists of 15 residues. Germline loops: CDR1 GTSNPN, CDR2 SVGIG (reference sequence). In nucleotides, the CDR3 is TGTGCCTGGTCCCATCTTACCCGACAGAACACTGAAGCTTTCTTT. Translated, it gives CAWSHLTRQNTEAFF.

V gene TRBV5-1 combines with J gene TRBJ2-3; 8 bases are shared with TRBD2. V shed 4 bases, J shed 4 bases, and the junction held 8 bases outside the gene matches. Germline CDR1 is SGHRS and CDR2 is YFSETQ. CDR3 length: 15 amino acids. The CDR3: CASSPTGGRADTQYF. In nucleotides, the CDR3 is TGCGCCAGCAGCCCCACGGGGGGGCGGGCAGATACGCAGTATTTT.

The chain couples TRBV19 to TRBJ2-7; a possible D gene is TRBD1 (5 bases). V shed 4 bases and J shed 1 base, with 8 bases lying between them. The CDR3 has 13 residues. Looked up from germline, CDR1 is LNHDA and CDR2 is SQIVND (reference sequence). The CDR3 nucleotides read TGTGCCAGTAGTAGACAGCCTTCCTACGAGCAGTACTTC. Residues: CASSRQPSYEQYF.

The rearrangement uses TRBV9 and TRBJ2-3; no definite D call. CDR3 length equals 14 residues. The V and J ends lost 4 bases and 0 bases respectively, with 9 bases between them. Germline CDR1 reads SGDLS; CDR2 reads YYNGEE. The CDR3 nucleotides are TGTGCCAGCAGCCCCCAGACTAGCACAGATACGCAGTATTTT. Translated, it gives CASSPQTSTDTQYF.

This chain uses TRBV2 with TRBJ1-1; TRBD1 matches at 7 bases. This CDR3 spans 15 amino acids. CDR1 SNHLY and CDR2 FYNNEI come from the germline V gene. The V and J ends lost 6 bases and 2 bases, in that order; junction bases with no gene match: 9. CDR3 DNA sequence: TGTGCCAGCAGAGTTAGACAGGGCAGTAACACTGAAGCTTTCTTT. This translates into CASRVRQGSNTEAFF.

The chain links TRBV2 to TRBJ2-2; maybe TRBD2 (5 bases). The CDR3 consists of 17 residues. Trimming stripped 5 bases from V and 0 bases from J, with 16 bases between. Germline V gene sequence: CDR1 SNHLY, CDR2 FYNNEI. The CDR3: CASSPHLLGTNTGELFF. CDR3 DNA sequence: TGTGCCAGCAGTCCTCACTTACTAGGGACGAACACCGGGGAGCTGTTTTTT.

The chain employs TRBV9 and TRBJ2-3, with 8 bases matching TRBD2. This CDR3 comprises 14 residues. V shed 5 bases and J 2 bases; nucleotides not matched to a gene: 4. In germline, CDR1 is SGDLS, CDR2 YYNGEE. CDR3 loop: CASSRGGSTDTQYF. The DNA for the CDR3 is TGTGCCAGCAGTCGGGGGGGGTCCACAGATACGCAGTATTTT.

V usage is TRBV6-6 and J usage is TRBJ1-5; D unclear. Per germline, CDR1 MNHNY and CDR2 SVGAGI (reference sequence). Trimming stripped 2 bases from V and 5 bases from J, with 10 bases between. The CDR3 loop spans 14 amino acids. The CDR3 region has the DNA TGTGCCAGCAGTTACGGCGGAAGTGATCAGCCCCAGCATTTT. Translated, it gives CASSYGGSDQPQHF.

This chain joins TRBV5-5 and TRBJ2-7, with 16 bases that match TRBD2. The J segment lost 5 bases and the V segment lost 3 bases, leaving 5 bases of the junction unmatched. Germline-derived CDR1 and CDR2 are SGHKS and YYEKEE (reference sequence). The CDR3 runs 16 residues. The CDR3 here is CASSSGLAGGPHEQYF. The CDR3 DNA reads TGTGCCAGCAGCTCGGGACTAGCGGGGGGGCCCCACGAGCAGTACTTC.

This clone was picked up a small number of times. The rearrangement joins TRBV2 to TRBJ2-3, with D perhaps TRBD2 (5 bases). The germline V gene has CDR1 SNHLY and CDR2 FYNNEI. The V end lost 2 bases, the J end lost 4 bases, and 10 bases lay between the germline ends. The CDR3 loop spans 14 amino acids. CDR3: CASSENGRADTQYF. In DNA form, the CDR3 reads TGTGCCAGCAGTGAAAACGGGCGGGCAGATACGCAGTATTTT.

The chain employs TRBV5-4 and TRBJ2-1, with TRBD1 as a possible D gene (6 bases). V lost 3 bases, J lost 9 bases, and 13 bases lay in between. In germline, CDR1 is SGHNT, CDR2 YYREEE (reference sequence). The CDR3 extends over 13 amino acids. The CDR3 nucleotides are TGTGCCAGCAGCTCAACAGGGCCGGCTGAGCAGTTCTTC. This sequence encodes CASSSTGPAEQFF.

The J gene is TRBJ1-2, the V gene TRBV25-1; possible D gene TRBD1, 6 bases. Deletions cut 6 bases from V and 2 bases from J, with 13 bases between. CDR1 is MGHDK and CDR2 is SYGVNS in the germline V gene. The length of the CDR3 is 14 residues. As DNA, the CDR3 is TGTGCCAGCAGACAGACAGGCGACAACTATGGCTACACCTTC. As protein: CASRQTGDNYGYTF.

The V and J genes are TRBV5-6 and TRBJ2-5, with 7 positions matching TRBD1. CDR1 is SGHDT and CDR2 is YYEEEE in the germline V gene. J lost 5 bases, V lost 0 bases, and 7 bases had no gene match. The CDR3 spans 15 residues. The CDR3 region has the DNA TGTGCCAGCAGCTTGGTTACAGGGGTTGGGGAGACCCAGTACTTC. It translates to CASSLVTGVGETQYF.

J is TRBJ1-6 and V is TRBV19, with D hard to call. Germline assignment: CDR1 LNHDA and CDR2 SQIVND (reference sequence). Trimming removed 1 base from V and 5 bases from J, with 12 bases in between. This CDR3 is built from 16 residues. As DNA, the CDR3 is TGTGCCAGTAGTATAGGAGGGAACCCAAATAATTCACCCCTCCACTTT. It specifies CASSIGGNPNNSPLHF.

This clone has just one count. The J gene is TRBJ2-4, the V gene TRBV4-1; no clear D. V was pared by 0 bases and J by 0 bases, with 15 bases between. The CDR3 loop spans 18 amino acids. The germline V gene encodes CDR1 MGHRA and CDR2 YSYEKL. The CDR3 DNA is TGCGCCAGCAGCCAAGATTTGACGGAACTATTAGCCAAAAACATTCAGTACTTC. Translation: CASSQDLTELLAKNIQYF.

This chain joins TRBV5-4 and TRBJ2-2; TRBD1 agrees at 7 bases. The CDR3 sequence is 16 residues long. J lost 2 bases, V lost 3 bases, and 7 bases had no gene match. Germline lookup yields CDR1 SGHNT and CDR2 YYREEE (reference sequence). The CDR3 coding sequence is TGTGCCAGCAGCTGGGGGACAGCTTTAAACACCGGGGAGCTGTTTTTT. This gives the protein CASSWGTALNTGELFF.

This clone was seen just once. This rearrangement joins TRBV5-4 to TRBJ1-5; 7 nucleotides agree with TRBD1. The V segment lost 5 bases and the J segment 6 bases; nucleotides outside the gene matches: 5. The CDR3 loop spans 13 amino acids. Per germline, CDR1 SGHNT and CDR2 YYREEE (reference sequence). Here the CDR3 DNA reads TGTGCCAGCAGTTTAGACAGGGTTCAGCCCCAGCATTTT. Protein: CASSLDRVQPQHF.